Described below is a single T cell receptor beta chain sequence and its context. This receptor's antigen is unknown. No per-base quality is available; no much larger clone lies one base away. The germline V gene provides CDR1 MDHEN and CDR2 SYDVKM. The CDR3 has 13 amino acids, counting the end cysteine and phenylalanine. CDR3 DNA only is kept here, 39 bases in frame from base 1. V gives up 1 base and J gives up 10 bases, and the segment between their germline ends measures 12 bases. These data come from a study of shared clonotypes between healthy human individuals (TCRdb year 2020). Concerning the study at large: Three men and two women, aged 18 to 49 years, made up the cohort. Blood TCR repertoires of roughly five healthy adults were deeply sequenced to estimate repertoire size and the extent of clonotype sharing between individuals. Libraries were prepared and TCR repertoires were sequenced by different laboratories using diverse techniques, in order to increase sequencing depth and limit assay-specific biases. For each donor, CD4 naive and CD4 memory were each run on three plates, CD8 naive on two plates, and CD8 memory on one plate. Between about 0.9 and 10 billion PBMCs per donor were obtained by leukapheresis.

CD8 naive samples were obtained by positive selection for CCR7 among CD45RO-negative cells, yielding a CD45RA+CCR7+ population from which TemRA cells were excluded. Donors were healthy HIV-negative adults with no recently reported acute infections or vaccinations. Every donor was a Caucasian adult residing in Nashville, Tennessee, USA. Blood was obtained by leukapheresis, after which PBMCs were separated by Ficoll-Histopaque density gradient centrifugation and cryopreserved in liquid nitrogen vapor phase. Purity and quantity of every magnetically sorted T cell population were checked by analytical flow cytometry. From each sorted fraction, genomic DNA was isolated and quantified by UV absorbance on a Nanodrop 2000c. The investigation overall reported the following: Sampling was restricted to blood, and TCR repertoires in tissue are likely to differ from TCR repertoires in blood. Because the study included a small number of donors, the genetic and exposure-history diversity represented was limited. Around 5% of naive CD4, 3.5% of naive CD8, 2.3% of memory CD4, and around 0.4% of memory CD8 clonotypes were shared across a handful of donors. Even with the large sequencing depth, rarefaction of the sorted-subset datasets indicated that sequencing was incomplete. Compared with non-shared clonotypes, clonotypes shared by all four sorted-subset donors had higher generation probabilities. Pairwise subsampling led to the expectation that sequencing depth would affect the degree of clonotype sharing among donors. Naive subsets generally had larger estimated clonotype richness than memory subsets did.

Using the deep immunoSEQ assay, multiplex PCR amplified TCR CDR3 regions from genomic DNA. Genomic DNA extracted from each cell subset was distributed evenly over all wells of several immunoSEQ 96-well plates, and each plate served as one replicate. For sorted subsets, around 0.2 ug of genomic DNA, equivalent to around 31,000 T cell genomes, went into each replicate PCR. Purified libraries were measured with a Qubit 3.0 fluorometer, size-checked on a Bioanalyzer 2100, and measured again with the KAPA Library Quantification kit. Every immunoSEQ 96-well plate was sequenced on a dedicated single-read 150-cycle Illumina NextSeq 550 flow cell. The original methods were these. Because the immunoSEQ output held only junctional sequences and lacked quality scores, the filtering could not match the filtering applied to full-length reads. Sequences were annotated with PyIR, a Python wrapper for IgBLAST v1.9, using IMGT germline references to assign V/J genes and CDR3. Reads were filtered out if the reads had weak V/J assignments (E-value above 1e-6), no CDR3, stop codons, out-of-frame junctions, or ambiguous translated residues. V3J clonotypes were defined as sequences sharing an identical inferred V gene, J gene, and CDR3 amino acid sequence. The percentage overlap between two repertoires was calculated by dividing the number of shared unique clonotypes by the size of the smaller repertoire. Richness of each repertoire was evaluated using RTK rarefaction, the Chao1 estimator, and Recon v2.1 estimates of unobserved clonotypes. Generation probabilities for all TCRbeta clonotypes obtained by the gDNA method from a handful of donors were computed using OLGA. The table was pulled from immuneACCESS by TCRdb, which kept in-frame rearrangements only. Such tables lose some clones; where checked, under half of the loss comes from unresolved V genes, and the rest has no known cause. The V and J calls and clone size were taken over from that table, and D and trimming were inferred from the DNA. For this sample there are some 580,000 clones; nearly 98% appear just once. Of the sample, approximately 0.3% is held by the ten largest clones.

The sequence came from a man aged 25 to 40 in good health. Material for sequencing was naive CD8+ T cells sorted from blood. The cell subset or site label, as the study defines it: CD45RA+CCR7+. The V and J genes are TRBV28 and TRBJ2-3; the D gene remains uncertain. The DNA sequence is TGTGCCAGCAGTTTATTGCAGGCCCCGGCGCAGTATTTT. Translated, this is CASSLLQAPAQYF.